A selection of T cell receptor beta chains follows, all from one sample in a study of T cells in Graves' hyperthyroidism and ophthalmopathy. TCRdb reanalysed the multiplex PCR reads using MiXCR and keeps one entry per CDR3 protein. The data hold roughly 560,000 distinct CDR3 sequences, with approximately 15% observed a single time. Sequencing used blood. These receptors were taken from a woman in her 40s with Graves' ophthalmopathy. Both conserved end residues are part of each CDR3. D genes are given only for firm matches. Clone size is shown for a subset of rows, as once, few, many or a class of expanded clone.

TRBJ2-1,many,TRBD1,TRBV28,CASSQQGGRNEQFF,TGTGCCAGCAGCCAACAGGGGGGTAGGAATGAGCAGTTCTTC
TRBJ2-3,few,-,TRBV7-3,CASSLRGLAYTQYF,TGTGCCAGCAGCTTAAGGGGACTTGCGTATACGCAGTATTTT
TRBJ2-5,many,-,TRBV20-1,CSARDTPTDRRETQYF,TGCAGTGCTAGAGATACCCCCACCGACAGGAGGGAGACCCAGTACTTC
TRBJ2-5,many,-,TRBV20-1,CSARGRETQYF,TGCAGTGCTAGAGGACGAGAGACCCAGTACTTC
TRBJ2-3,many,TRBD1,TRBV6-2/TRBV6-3,CASSYSIGQGSSDTQYF,TGTGCCAGCAGTTACTCGATCGGACAGGGGTCCTCAGATACGCAGTATTTT
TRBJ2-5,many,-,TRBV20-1,CSLMGWSYQETQYF,TGCAGCCTAATGGGGTGGTCCTACCAAGAGACCCAGTACTTC
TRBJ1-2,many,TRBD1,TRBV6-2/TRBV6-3,CASSYTGGSTGYTF,TGTGCCAGCAGTTACACAGGGGGCTCTACGGGCTACACCTTC
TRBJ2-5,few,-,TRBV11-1,CASSSPGLPRETQYF,TGTGCCAGCAGCTCCCCGGGGCTCCCGAGGGAGACCCAGTACTTC
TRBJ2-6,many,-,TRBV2,CASSEGGIANVLTF,TGTGCCAGCAGTGAAGGGGGCATAGCCAACGTCCTGACTTTC
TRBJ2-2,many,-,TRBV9,CASSVGQGNTGELFF,TGTGCCAGCAGCGTAGGGCAGGGGAACACCGGGGAGCTGTTTTTT
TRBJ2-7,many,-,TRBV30,CAWSEGTGDYEQYF,TGTGCCTGGAGTGAGGGGACGGGAGACTACGAGCAGTACTTC
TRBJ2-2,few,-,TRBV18,CASSPRGGAANTGELFF,TGTGCCAGCTCACCACGCGGAGGGGCGGCGAACACCGGGGAGCTGTTTTTT
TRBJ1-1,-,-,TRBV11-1,CASKAERNTEAFF,TGTGCCAGCAAGGCGGAGAGGAACACTGAAGCTTTCTTT
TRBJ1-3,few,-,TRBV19,CASSPYGTRNTIYF,TGTGCCAGTAGTCCGTACGGGACCCGAAACACCATATATTTT
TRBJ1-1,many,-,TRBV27,CASSFRDGNTEAFF,TGTGCCAGCAGTTTTCGGGACGGGAACACTGAAGCTTTCTTT
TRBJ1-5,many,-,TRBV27,CASRQNGGVDQPQHF,TGTGCCAGCAGACAAAATGGGGGGGTCGATCAGCCCCAGCATTTT
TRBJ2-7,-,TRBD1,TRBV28,CASSSLGDSSYEQYF,TGTGCCAGCAGTTCCCTCGGGGACAGCTCCTACGAGCAGTACTTC
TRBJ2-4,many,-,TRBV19,CASRKRREENIQYF,TGTGCCAGTAGGAAGAGGAGGGAAGAAAACATTCAGTACTTC
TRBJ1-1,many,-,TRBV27,CASSYDRTNTEAFF,TGTGCCAGCAGTTACGACAGAACGAACACTGAAGCTTTCTTT
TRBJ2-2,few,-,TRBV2,CASSDHTRSTNTGELFF,TGTGCCAGCAGTGACCACACGCGCTCGACGAACACCGGGGAGCTGTTTTTT
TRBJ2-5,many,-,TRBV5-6,CASSLGTGSIQETQYF,TGTGCCAGCAGCTTGGGAACCGGGAGCATACAAGAGACCCAGTACTTC
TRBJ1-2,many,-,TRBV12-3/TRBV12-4,CASSLAGEINYGYTF,TGTGCCAGCAGTTTGGCAGGGGAAATTAACTATGGCTACACCTTC
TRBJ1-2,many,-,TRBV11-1,CASSFSPRGGNYGYTF,TGTGCCAGCAGCTTTTCCCCCCGAGGGGGAAACTATGGCTACACCTTC
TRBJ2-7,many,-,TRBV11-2,CASSPPTGYYEQYF,TGTGCCAGCAGCCCCCCGACAGGTTACTACGAGCAGTACTTC
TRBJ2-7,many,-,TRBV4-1,CASSQFMWREQYF,TGCGCCAGCAGCCAATTTATGTGGCGGGAGCAGTACTTC
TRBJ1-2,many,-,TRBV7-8,CASGDSYYGYTF,TGTGCCAGCGGGGATTCCTACTATGGCTACACCTTC
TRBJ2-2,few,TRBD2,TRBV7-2,CATRTSRNTGELFF,TGTGCCACAAGGACTAGCCGGAACACCGGGGAGCTGTTTTTT
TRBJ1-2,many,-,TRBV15,CATSRESGGYTF,TGTGCCACCAGCAGAGAGTCCGGGGGCTACACCTTC
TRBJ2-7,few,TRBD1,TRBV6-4,CASSVHRGYEQYF,TGTGCCAGCAGCGTGCACAGGGGCTACGAGCAGTACTTC
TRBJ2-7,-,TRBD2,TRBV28,CASSLDSGGQSRGEQYF,TGTGCCAGCAGTTTAGATTCGGGAGGGCAGAGCCGTGGAGAGCAGTACTTC
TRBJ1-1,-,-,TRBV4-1,CASSPMRGGSNTEAFF,TGCGCCAGCAGCCCGATGCGGGGGGGGTCGAACACTGAAGCTTTCTTT
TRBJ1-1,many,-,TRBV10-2,CASNAFMNTEAFF,TGCGCCAGCAACGCGTTCATGAACACTGAAGCTTTCTTT
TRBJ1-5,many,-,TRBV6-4,CASSTLPGVYSNQPQHF,TGTGCCAGCAGTACCCTCCCAGGGGTTTATAGCAATCAGCCCCAGCATTTT
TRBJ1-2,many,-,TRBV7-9,CASSPRRADGYTF,TGTGCCAGCAGCCCACGGAGGGCAGACGGCTACACCTTC
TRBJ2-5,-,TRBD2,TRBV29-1,CSAAPSGVQETQYF,TGCAGCGCTGCCCCTAGCGGAGTCCAAGAGACCCAGTACTTC
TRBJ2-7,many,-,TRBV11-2,CASSLGTKWDEQYF,TGTGCCAGCAGCTTAGGTACCAAATGGGACGAGCAGTACTTC
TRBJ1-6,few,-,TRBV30,CAWEESSYNSPLHF,TGTGCCTGGGAGGAGAGCTCCTATAATTCACCCCTCCACTTT
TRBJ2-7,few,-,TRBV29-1,CSAWTEAYEQYF,TGCAGCGCCTGGACGGAAGCCTACGAGCAGTACTTC
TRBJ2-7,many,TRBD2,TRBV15,CATGRESTYEQYF,TGTGCCACTGGGCGGGAGTCTACCTACGAGCAGTACTTC
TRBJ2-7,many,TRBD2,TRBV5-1,CASSDPPSGRYEQYF,TGCGCCAGCAGCGATCCACCTAGCGGGAGATACGAGCAGTACTTC
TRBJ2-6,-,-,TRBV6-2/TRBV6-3,CASSPGSPGANVLTF,TGTGCCAGCAGTCCCGGGAGCCCCGGGGCCAACGTCCTGACTTTC